One and the same sample provided the 10 T cell receptor beta chains below, sequenced in a study of blood T cells in healthy people across ages. The authors ran a second PCR of about 6 to 11 cycles using a sample-barcoded 5' primer and a J-beta primer mix. Each CDR3 protein gets one entry after TCRdb re-called the 5' RACE reads with MiXCR. The repertoire holds under 1,000,000 distinct CDR3 sequences, with around 34% as singletons. Sample: blood. The receptor set was obtained from a man younger than 35 in good health.

This chain uses TRBV7-9 with TRBJ1-1; D uncertain. CDR3 length equals 16 residues. Per germline, CDR1 SEHNR and CDR2 FQNEAQ (reference sequence). V dropped 2 bases and J dropped 0 bases, with 13 bases sitting between them. The CDR3 is CASSLMGGSMNTEAFF. DNA of the CDR3: TGTGCCAGCAGCTTAATGGGCGGATCCATGAACACTGAAGCTTTCTTT.

In its sample, this clonotype was seen a few times. This chain joins TRBV10-3 and TRBJ1-5; D perhaps matches TRBD1 (5 bases). V lost 3 bases, J lost 0 bases, and 9 bases lay in between. The CDR3 sequence is 15 residues long. CDR1 is ENHRY and CDR2 is SYGVKD in the germline V gene. In nucleotides, the CDR3 is TGTGCCATCAGTGATCCGACAGTTAGCAATCAGCCCCAGCATTTT. Protein sequence: CAISDPTVSNQPQHF.

V usage is TRBV20-1 and J usage is TRBJ2-7; TRBD2 agrees at 7 bases. This CDR3 contains 15 residues. The germline gives CDR1 DFQATT, CDR2 SNEGSKA (reference sequence). V was pared by 0 bases and J by 1 base, with 6 bases of the junction left unmatched. CDR3 in amino acids: CSARDRVGGSYEQYF. In DNA, the CDR3 is TGCAGTGCTAGAGATAGAGTGGGGGGGTCCTACGAGCAGTACTTC.

In its sample, this clonotype was seen many times. This chain links TRBV9 with TRBJ2-1, with D perhaps assigned TRBD1 or TRBD2 (6 bases each). The CDR3 totals 15 residues. Germline loops: CDR1 SGDLS, CDR2 YYNGEE. V lost 0 bases and J 3 bases, leaving 10 bases between the germline ends. This chain's CDR3 is CASSVGRGHYNEQFF. CDR3 DNA sequence: TGTGCCAGCAGCGTAGGACGGGGGCACTACAATGAGCAGTTCTTC.

There are a few counts of this clonotype. J is TRBJ2-5 and V is TRBV4-3; D could derive from TRBD1 or TRBD2 (6 bases each). The V end lost 1 base, the J end lost 11 bases, and 17 bases lay between the germline ends. Germline CDR1 LGHNA, CDR2 YSLEER. CDR3 length: 14 amino acids. The CDR3 region has the DNA TGCGCCAGCAGCCAAGTCCCGGGGGACAATGAGCAGTACTTC. Translating it yields CASSQVPGDNEQYF.

This clonotype was seen a single time. A read error may account for a junction end that differs from germline. The chain is built from TRBV12-3 or TRBV12-4 and TRBJ1-2; weak D call: TRBD1 (5 bases). This CDR3 contains 14 residues. The CDR3, as DNA: TGTGCCAGCAGTTTGGTTGCAGGATCAAGGGGCTACAACTTC. It yields the protein CASSLVAGSRGYNF.

V is TRBV9 and J is TRBJ1-4; no reliable D call. Germline CDR1 SGDLS, CDR2 YYNGEE. This CDR3 spans 17 amino acids. Between the trimmed V and J ends, which lost 3 bases and 3 bases, there was a span of 18 bases. The CDR3 is CASSEWGGANSNEKLFF. For the CDR3, the DNA is TGTGCCAGCAGCGAGTGGGGTGGAGCAAACTCTAATGAAAAACTGTTTTTT.

This clonotype was observed a few times. The CDR3 DNA reads as TGTGCCAGCAGTTACTCGACCCCCGACAGGGCCCACGAGCAGTACTTC. It codes for CASSYSTPDRAHEQYF. V and J are TRBV6-5 and TRBJ2-7, with TRBD1 identical over 7 bases. From germline, CDR1 is MNHEY and CDR2 SVGAGI. The J segment lost 5 bases and the V segment lost 0 bases, leaving 10 bases of the junction unmatched. The CDR3 runs 16 residues.

As regards this clonotype: A read error is possible here, since a much larger clone lies one base away. V usage is TRBV7-4 and J usage is TRBJ2-3, with 9 nucleotides matching TRBD1. With 2 bases clipped from V and 2 bases from J, the junction kept 2 bases outside the gene matches. This CDR3 is built from 15 residues. Germline loops: CDR1 SGHVT, CDR2 SQSDAQ. CDR3 protein: CASSLWDRDTDTQYF. CDR3 in DNA: TGTGCCAGCAGCTTATGGGACAGGGACACAGATACGCAGTATTTT.

This chain connects TRBV6-2 or TRBV6-3 to TRBJ1-5; 7 positions match TRBD1. With V trimmed by 7 bases and J by 2 bases, 2 bases remained unmatched. The V gene's germline CDR1 is MNHEY and CDR2 SVGEGT. The CDR3 is made up of 13 amino acids. CDR3 sequence (DNA): TGTGCCAGCATAGGACAGGGCAATCAGCCCCAGCATTTT. Translated, it gives CASIGQGNQPQHF.